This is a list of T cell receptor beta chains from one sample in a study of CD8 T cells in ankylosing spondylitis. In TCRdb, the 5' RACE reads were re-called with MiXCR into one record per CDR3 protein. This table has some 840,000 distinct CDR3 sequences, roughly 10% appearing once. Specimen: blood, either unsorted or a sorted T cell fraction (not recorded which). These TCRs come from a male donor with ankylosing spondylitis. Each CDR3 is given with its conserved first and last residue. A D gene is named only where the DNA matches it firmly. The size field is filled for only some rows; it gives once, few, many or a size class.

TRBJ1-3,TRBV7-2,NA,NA,CASSLYSSGNTIYF,TGTGCCAGCAGCCTATATAGCTCTGGAAACACCATATATTTT
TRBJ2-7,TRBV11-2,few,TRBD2,CASSWGLDSAYEQYF,TGTGCCAGCAGCTGGGGACTAGACTCTGCCTACGAGCAGTACTTC
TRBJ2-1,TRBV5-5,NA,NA,CASSSGRTSYNEQFF,TGTGCCAGCAGCTCCGGACGGACTTCCTACAATGAGCAGTTCTTC
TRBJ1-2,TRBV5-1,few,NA,CASSLSQGLDYGYTF,TGCGCCAGCAGCTTGTCCCAGGGGCTGGACTATGGCTACACCTTC
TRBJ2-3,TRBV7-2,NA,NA,CASSLAKPGVRTDTQYF,TGTGCCAGCAGCTTAGCGAAACCGGGAGTTCGCACAGATACGCAGTATTTT
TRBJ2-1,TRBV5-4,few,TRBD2,CASSLNTGGREQFF,TGTGCCAGCAGCTTGAACACGGGAGGCCGTGAGCAGTTCTTC
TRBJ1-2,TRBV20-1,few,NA,CSANRVNYGYTF,TGCAGTGCAAACAGGGTAAACTATGGCTACACCTTC
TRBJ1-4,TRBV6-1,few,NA,CASSEVVAVNEKLFF,TGTGCCAGCAGTGAAGTGGTGGCAGTAAATGAAAAACTGTTTTTT
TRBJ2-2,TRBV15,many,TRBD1,CATSRAGGSNTGELFF,TGTGCCACCAGCAGAGCAGGGGGTTCGAACACCGGGGAGCTGTTTTTT
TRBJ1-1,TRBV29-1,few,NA,CSVAARLNTEAFF,TGCAGCGTTGCGGCCAGGCTGAACACTGAAGCTTTCTTT
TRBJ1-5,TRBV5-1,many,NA,CASSAEPHSNQPQHF,TGCGCCAGCAGCGCAGAACCCCATAGCAATCAGCCCCAGCATTTT
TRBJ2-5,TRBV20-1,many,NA,CSARAAAKGQTQYF,TGCAGTGCTAGAGCAGCCGCGAAGGGGCAGACCCAGTACTTC
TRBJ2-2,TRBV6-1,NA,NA,CASRNTNTGELFF,TGTGCCAGCCGAAATACGAACACCGGGGAGCTGTTTTTT
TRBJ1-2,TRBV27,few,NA,CASSPRFQGINYGYTF,TGTGCCAGCAGTCCCCGATTTCAGGGGATTAACTATGGCTACACCTTC
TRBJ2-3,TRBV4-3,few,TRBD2,CASSQVGLAGTTDTQYF,TGCGCCAGCAGCCAAGTGGGACTAGCGGGAACAACAGATACGCAGTATTTT
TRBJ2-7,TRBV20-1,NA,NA,CSATYSYEQYF,TGCAGTGCTACTTACAGCTACGAGCAGTACTTC
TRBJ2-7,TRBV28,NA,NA,CASRGTYYEQYF,TGTGCCAGCAGGGGGACTTACTACGAGCAGTACTTC
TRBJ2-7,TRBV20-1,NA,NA,CSAVGRGDYEQYF,TGCAGTGCTGTAGGGAGGGGGGACTACGAGCAGTACTTC
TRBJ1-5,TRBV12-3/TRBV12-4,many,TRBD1,CASSLIGRGNQPQHF,TGTGCCAGCAGCCTTATAGGCAGGGGGAATCAGCCCCAGCATTTT
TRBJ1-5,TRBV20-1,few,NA,CSARLEGDQPQHF,TGCAGTGCTAGGCTGGAGGGAGATCAGCCCCAGCATTTT
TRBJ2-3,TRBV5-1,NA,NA,CASSLAGKITDTQYF,TGCGCCAGCAGCTTGGCGGGAAAAATCACAGATACGCAGTATTTT